The 5 T cell receptor beta chains below were found in one sample sequenced in a study of cytomegalovirus exposure and HLA in healthy donors. The PCR employed 60 Vbeta primers together with 13 Jbeta primers. Profiled with immunoSEQ multiplex PCR; TCRdb holds only in-frame clones, not every one. Among under 170,000 clones listed, 79% were seen once. The sequencing input was PBMCs. Receptor source: a man aged 45-65 years in good health and CMV-seropositive.

The V and J genes are TRBV29-1 and TRBJ1-1; 7 bases fit TRBD1. The CDR3 runs to 16 residues. The J segment lost 1 base and the V segment lost 4 bases, leaving 12 bases of the junction unmatched. Germline values: CDR1 SQVTM, CDR2 ANQGSEA. The chain's CDR3 is CSVAPPQGGTNTEAFF. Here the CDR3 DNA reads TGCAGCGTTGCCCCCCCCCAGGGGGGTACGAACACTGAAGCTTTCTTT.

J is TRBJ1-1 and V is TRBV19, with a weak D call TRBD1 (5 bases). Trimming stripped 3 bases from V and 1 base from J, with 12 bases between. Germline assignment: CDR1 LNHDA and CDR2 SQIVND (reference sequence). There are 15 residues in the CDR3. The CDR3 DNA is TGTGCCAGTAGTATTTTAGGACACGAGAACACTGAAGCTTTCTTT. Protein sequence: CASSILGHENTEAFF.

This clone occurred once. The CDR3 coding sequence is TGTGCCAGCAGGGGGCCAGGGGGATTGAACACCATATATTTT. It codes for CASRGPGGLNTIYF. The chain combines TRBV6-6 with TRBJ1-3, with 7 bases identical to TRBD1. Looked up from germline, CDR1 is MNHNY and CDR2 is SVGAGI (reference sequence). The V and J ends lost 6 bases and 7 bases, in that order; junction bases with no gene match: 9. The CDR3 is 14 residues long.

A note on this clone: A junction end diverges from the germline sequence, so it may reflect a read error. This chain joins TRBV27 and TRBJ1-4; D unresolved. This CDR3 is 12 amino acids long. Per germline, CDR1 MNHEY and CDR2 SMNVEV (reference sequence). CDR3: CASSLIGGRKIF. The CDR3 DNA reads TGTGCCAGCAGTTTAATAGGAGGGAGGAAGATTTTT.

This clone was seen just once. The chain employs TRBV9 and TRBJ2-7; unclear D gene. V lost 0 bases and J 3 bases, leaving 7 bases between the germline ends. Germline assignment: CDR1 SGDLS and CDR2 YYNGEE. The CDR3 spans 13 residues. CDR3 protein: CASSVATDYEQYF. In DNA, the CDR3 is TGTGCCAGCAGCGTAGCAACAGACTACGAGCAGTACTTC.